These T cell receptor beta chains were read from a single sample in a study of blood T cell repertoires in COVID-19. TCRdb keeps only in-frame clones here, not all; method: immunoSEQ multiplex PCR. This sample yields fewer than 15,000 clones, of which under 80% are seen a single time; around 41% belongs to the top ten. Sequenced input: peripheral blood. Receptors were obtained from a woman over 75 with acute or convalescent COVID-19. Both conserved end residues are part of each CDR3.

>TRBJ1-6|TRBV27|14
CASSLRGLGSPLHF
>TRBJ1-5|TRBV13|15
CASSQTGVSNQPQHF
>TRBJ1-1|TRBV6-5|15
CASSRDRGLNTEAFF
>TRBJ2-2|TRBV4-2|15
CASSQDHGGTGELFF
>TRBJ1-3|TRBV5-1|15
CASSGGTASGNTIYF
>TRBJ1-1|TRBV10-3|16
CAISDRETVGNTEAFF
>TRBJ1-3|TRBV7-9|15
CASSPHRTSGNTIYF
>TRBJ1-1|TRBV7-6|13
CASSKRENTEAFF
>TRBJ2-5|TRBV7-9|14
CASGALASGETQYF
>TRBJ1-5|TRBV7-2|13
CASSLTGDQPQHF